Listed below are T cell receptor beta chains from one sample, sequenced in a study of OX40 agonist ivuxolimab in advanced cancers. Using immunoSEQ multiplex PCR, the repertoire was profiled, and TCRdb retains in-frame clones only, with some absent. The table lists 65,000 to 80,000 clones, roughly nine tenths of them singletons. This specimen consisted of CD4+ or CD8+ T cells sorted from blood, obtained in a trial of the OX40 agonist ivuxolimab. These receptors originate from an adult with an advanced solid tumor such as melanoma, head and neck, liver or kidney cancer. Each CDR3 is given with its conserved first and last residue. D genes are given only for firm matches. Rows may omit the clone size; those that give it use once, few, many or a size class.

14 NA TRBJ2-5 NA TRBV18 TGTGCCAGCTCACCACCCCGGACCCAAGAGACCCAGTACTTC CASSPPRTQETQYF
15 NA TRBJ2-2 NA TRBV13 TGTGCCAGCAGTCCCTCGCCGGGGCTGGGCGGGGAGCTGTTTTTT CASSPSPGLGGELFF
15 NA TRBJ2-1 NA TRBV4-3 TGCGCCAGCAGCCAAGATGGGGGGCTACGCAATGAGCAGTTCTTC CASSQDGGLRNEQFF
14 NA TRBJ1-5 NA TRBV28 TGTGCCAGCAGCGACCGGGACGGTTATCAGCCCCAGCATTTT CASSDRDGYQPQHF
16 NA TRBJ2-5 TRBD1 TRBV11-2 TGTGCCAGCAGCATTGGGGGGACAGGGATCGCGGAGACCCAGTACTTC CASSIGGTGIAETQYF
17 NA TRBJ2-3 TRBD2 TRBV5-4 TGTGCCAGCAGCTTGGGAGGCAGCGGGAGGTTAACAGATACGCAGTATTTT CASSLGGSGRLTDTQYF
14 NA TRBJ2-7 TRBD1 TRBV5-6 TGTGCCAGCAGCTGGACAGACAGGGGCTACGAGCAGTACTTC CASSWTDRGYEQYF
12 NA TRBJ2-7 NA TRBV27 TGTGCCAGCAGTTTGAAGGGTGGCGAGCAGTACTTC CASSLKGGEQYF
15 NA TRBJ2-1 TRBD2 TRBV19 TGTGCCACCCACCCCTTCCGGGGGGAGCTGGGGGAGCAGTTCTTC CATHPFRGELGEQFF
17 NA TRBJ2-5 TRBD1 TRBV11-3 TGTGCCAGCAGCTTAGATCTTTACCGGGCAGGGGGCTTAACCCAGTACTTC CASSLDLYRAGGLTQYF
16 NA TRBJ2-7 NA TRBV6-5 TGTGCCAGCAGTTCCATCACGGGAGTTAGGACCTACGAGCAGTACTTC CASSSITGVRTYEQYF
13 few TRBJ1-1 NA TRBV2 TGTGCCGTGCAGGGAGTACAAGGGACTGAAGCTTTCTTT CAVQGVQGTEAFF
12 few TRBJ2-7 NA TRBV5-6 TGTGCCAGCAGCTTTCTAGCCTACGAGCAGTACTTC CASSFLAYEQYF
14 NA TRBJ2-2 NA TRBV7-9 TGTGCCAGCAGCTTTCCGGGGAGAGGCGGGGAGCTGTTTTTT CASSFPGRGGELFF
13 NA TRBJ1-1 NA TRBV19 TGTGCCAGTAGTATCTCAGGGAACACTGAAGCTTTCTTT CASSISGNTEAFF
17 NA TRBJ2-3 TRBD2 TRBV4-2 TGTGCCAGCAGCCAAGAACTAGCGGAAAACCCCGCAGATACGCAGTATTTT CASSQELAENPADTQYF
16 NA TRBJ2-2 TRBD1 TRBV28 TGTGCCAGCAGTTCGGACAGGGAGACAGTCACCGGGGAGCTGTTTTTT CASSSDRETVTGELFF
13 NA TRBJ2-7 NA TRBV27 TGTGCCAGCAGGTCGGGCAGTTCCTACGAGCAGTACTTC CASRSGSSYEQYF
15 NA TRBJ2-1 NA TRBV5-1 TGCGCCAGCAGCTCGGCGGACGGGTACTACAATGAGCAGTTCTTC CASSSADGYYNEQFF
16 NA TRBJ1-2 NA TRBV10-3 TGTGCCATCAGTGAGTCTAAGGCAGGGGCTAACTATGGCTACACCTTC CAISESKAGANYGYTF
15 NA TRBJ1-4 NA TRBV28 TGTGCCAGCAGTTTACAGGGTGCAACTAATGAAAAACTGTTTTTT CASSLQGATNEKLFF
15 NA TRBJ2-1 NA TRBV25-1 TGTGCCAGCAGCCCACAGGATATTTCCTACAATGAGCAGTTCTTC CASSPQDISYNEQFF
13 NA TRBJ1-2 NA TRBV9 TGTGCCAGCAGCGACAGCGACCACTATGGCTACACCTTC CASSDSDHYGYTF
16 NA TRBJ2-1 NA TRBV9 TGTGCCAGCAGCGTAAATCCCCAGGATGTTGCTAATGAGCAGTTCTTC CASSVNPQDVANEQFF
14 NA TRBJ2-1 NA TRBV7-3 TGTGCCAGCAGCCCTGGACTATCCTACAATGAGCAGTTCTTC CASSPGLSYNEQFF
12 NA TRBJ1-2 TRBD1 TRBV25-1 TGTGCCAGCCGGGACAGGGTGAATGGCTACACCTTC CASRDRVNGYTF
15 NA TRBJ2-7 TRBD1 TRBV11-2 TGTGCCAGCAGCTACGCGGACAGGGTAACCTACGAGCAGTACTTC CASSYADRVTYEQYF
15 NA TRBJ2-2 NA TRBV11-3 TGTGCCAGCAGCCCCGACTTCGGAGACACCGGGGAGCTGTTTTTT CASSPDFGDTGELFF
15 NA TRBJ2-7 NA TRBV11-2 TGTGCCAGCAGCTTAGGGGTAGGGACCGGCGACGAGCAGTACTTC CASSLGVGTGDEQYF
14 NA TRBJ2-7 NA TRBV7-9 TGTGCCAGCAGCTTACATCCATCCCTTTCCGAGCAGTACTTC CASSLHPSLSEQYF
19 NA TRBJ2-5 NA TRBV28 TGTGCCAGCAGCCGACCTTTCGACAGTCCTAGCGAGAACCAAGAGACCCAGTACTTC CASSRPFDSPSENQETQYF
17 NA TRBJ2-5 TRBD2 TRBV11-2 TGTGCCAGCAGCTTAGGCTGGGAGCGGGATTCGGAAGAGACCCAGTACTTC CASSLGWERDSEETQYF
19 NA TRBJ2-2 TRBD2 TRBV4-2 TGTGCCAGCAGCCAAGATCAGCGGGAGGGCGAATTGAACACCGGGGAGCTGTTTTTT CASSQDQREGELNTGELFF
15 NA TRBJ2-5 NA TRBV19 TGTGCCAGTAGTTTGGTATTAGCGGCGGGAGAGACCCAGTACTTC CASSLVLAAGETQYF
14 NA TRBJ2-2 NA TRBV4-2 TGTGCCAGCAGCCAGGGGCCGAACACCGGGGAGCTGTTTTTT CASSQGPNTGELFF
11 NA TRBJ2-3 NA TRBV20-1 TGCAGTGCTAGCGAGCCAGATACGCAGTATTTT CSASEPDTQYF
15 NA TRBJ1-3 TRBD1 TRBV7-2 TGTGCCAGCAGCCACGACAGGGGGCTTATCGACACCATATATTTT CASSHDRGLIDTIYF
15 NA TRBJ2-3 NA TRBV6-4 TGTGCCAGCAGTGACGCGGCGGGAAACACAGATACGCAGTATTTT CASSDAAGNTDTQYF
13 NA TRBJ1-1 NA TRBV27 TGTGCCAGCAGTTTGGGGAGGAACACTGAAGCTTTCTTT CASSLGRNTEAFF
13 NA TRBJ2-1 NA TRBV13 TGTGCCAGCAGCCCTTCATCCCACAATGAGCAGTTCTTC CASSPSSHNEQFF
15 NA TRBJ2-5 NA TRBV30 TGTGCCTGGAGTGGGGAGGGGGCAGTGTGGGAGACCCAGTACTTC CAWSGEGAVWETQYF
17 NA TRBJ2-2 TRBD2 TRBV11-3 TGTGCCAGCAGCTTAGATCAGGCGGGAGGAGAAACCGGGGAGCTGTTTTTT CASSLDQAGGETGELFF
19 NA TRBJ2-1 TRBD2 TRBV19 TGTGCCAGTAGTCCCCTTCGACCCTCGACTAGCGGGAGGGCCGGGGAGCAGTTCTTC CASSPLRPSTSGRAGEQFF
11 once TRBJ2-7 TRBD2 TRBV6-1 TGTGGAGCGGGACTAGGCTACGAGCAGTACTTC CGAGLGYEQYF
11 NA TRBJ2-7 NA TRBV5-8 TGTGCCAGCAGCTTGGGCTACGAGCAGTACTTC CASSLGYEQYF
14 NA TRBJ2-7 NA TRBV7-9 TGCGCCAGCAGCTTAGGCCAGGGGGGCTTCGAGCAGTACTTC CASSLGQGGFEQYF
16 NA TRBJ2-2 TRBD2 TRBV27 TGTGCCAGCAGTTTGACTAGCGTCCGTAGCACCGGGGAGCTGTTTTTT CASSLTSVRSTGELFF
15 NA TRBJ2-7 TRBD1 TRBV28 TGTGCCAGCAGCCAACCCGGACAGGCCGCCTACGAGCAGTACTTC CASSQPGQAAYEQYF
15 NA TRBJ1-5 TRBD1 TRBV7-6 TGTGCCAGCAGCTCAGGACAGGGGGCTAATCAGCCCCAGCATTTT CASSSGQGANQPQHF
15 NA TRBJ1-2 TRBD1 TRBV2 TGTGCCAGCAGGGCGTCGACACAGGGGGAAAACGACTACACCTTC CASRASTQGENDYTF
13 NA TRBJ2-1 NA TRBV4-2 TGTGCCAGCAGCCCTGGGGGGGGCGGTGAGCAGTTCTTC CASSPGGGGEQFF
14 NA TRBJ2-3 NA TRBV6-5 TGTGCCAGCAGACTAGGAGGAGGCACAGATACGCAGTATTTT CASRLGGGTDTQYF
13 NA TRBJ2-1 NA TRBV6-5 TGTGCCAGCAGTTACGACACACACAATGAGCAGTTCTTC CASSYDTHNEQFF
12 NA TRBJ1-1 TRBD1 TRBV29-1 TGCAGCGTTGGACAGGGGGCCTCTGGAGCTTTCTTT CSVGQGASGAFF
14 NA TRBJ2-2 TRBD1 TRBV27 TGTGCCAGCAGGATGGGACAGGGTGCCAGGGAGCTGTTTTTT CASRMGQGARELFF
11 few TRBJ1-2 NA TRBV5-6 TGTGCCAGCAGGCTGATTGATGGCTACACCTTC CASRLIDGYTF
11 NA TRBJ2-7 NA TRBV20-1 TGCAGTGCTAGGGTCGGCTACGAGCAGTACTTC CSARVGYEQYF